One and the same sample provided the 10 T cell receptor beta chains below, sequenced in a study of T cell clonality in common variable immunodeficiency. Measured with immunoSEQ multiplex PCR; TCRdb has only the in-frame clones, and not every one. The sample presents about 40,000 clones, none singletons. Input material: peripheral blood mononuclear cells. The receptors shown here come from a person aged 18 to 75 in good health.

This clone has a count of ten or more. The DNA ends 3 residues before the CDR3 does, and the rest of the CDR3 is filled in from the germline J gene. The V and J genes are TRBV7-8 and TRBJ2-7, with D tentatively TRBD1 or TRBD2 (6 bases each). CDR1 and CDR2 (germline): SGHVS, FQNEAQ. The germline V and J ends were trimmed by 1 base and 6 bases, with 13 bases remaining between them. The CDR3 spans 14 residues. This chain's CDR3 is CASSLEAGHSEQYF. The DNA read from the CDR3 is TGTGCCAGCAGCTTAGAGGCGGGACACTCCGAG.

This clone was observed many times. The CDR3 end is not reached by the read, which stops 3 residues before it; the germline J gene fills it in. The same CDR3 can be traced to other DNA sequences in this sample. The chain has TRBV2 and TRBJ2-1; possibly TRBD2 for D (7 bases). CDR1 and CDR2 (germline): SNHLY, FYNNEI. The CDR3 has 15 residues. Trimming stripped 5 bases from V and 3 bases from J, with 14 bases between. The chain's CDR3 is CASSPKRGHYNEQFF. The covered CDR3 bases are TGTGCCAGCAGTCCCAAGCGGGGACACTACAATGAG.

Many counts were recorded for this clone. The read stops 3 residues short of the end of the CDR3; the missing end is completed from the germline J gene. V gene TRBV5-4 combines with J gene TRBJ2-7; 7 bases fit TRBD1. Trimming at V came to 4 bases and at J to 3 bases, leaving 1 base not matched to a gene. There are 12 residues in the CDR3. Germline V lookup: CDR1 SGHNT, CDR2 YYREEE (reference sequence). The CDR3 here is CASSHRGYEQYF. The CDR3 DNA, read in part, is TGTGCCAGCAGCCACAGGGGCTACGAG.

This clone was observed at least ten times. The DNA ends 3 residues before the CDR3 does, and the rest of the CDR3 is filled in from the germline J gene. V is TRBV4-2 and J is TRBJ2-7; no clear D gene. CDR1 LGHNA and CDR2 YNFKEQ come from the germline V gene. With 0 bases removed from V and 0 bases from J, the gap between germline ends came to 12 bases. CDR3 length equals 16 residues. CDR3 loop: CASSQDPAPGSYEQYF. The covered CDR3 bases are TGTGCCAGCAGCCAAGATCCGGCTCCGGGCTCCTACGAG.

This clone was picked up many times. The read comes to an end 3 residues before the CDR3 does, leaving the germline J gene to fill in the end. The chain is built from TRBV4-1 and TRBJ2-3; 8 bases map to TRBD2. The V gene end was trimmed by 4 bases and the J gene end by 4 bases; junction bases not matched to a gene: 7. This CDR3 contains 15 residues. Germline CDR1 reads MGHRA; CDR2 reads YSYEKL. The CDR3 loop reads CASSLGRRGADTQYF. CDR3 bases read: TGCGCCAGCAGCCTGGGGAGGCGGGGGGCAGATACG.

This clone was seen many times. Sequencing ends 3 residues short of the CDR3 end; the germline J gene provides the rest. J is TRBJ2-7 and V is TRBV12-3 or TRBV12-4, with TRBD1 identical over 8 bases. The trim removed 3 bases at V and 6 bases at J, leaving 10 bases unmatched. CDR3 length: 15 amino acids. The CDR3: CASSFRTGTGFEQYF. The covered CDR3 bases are TGTGCCAGCAGTTTCCGAACCGGGACAGGCTTCGAG.

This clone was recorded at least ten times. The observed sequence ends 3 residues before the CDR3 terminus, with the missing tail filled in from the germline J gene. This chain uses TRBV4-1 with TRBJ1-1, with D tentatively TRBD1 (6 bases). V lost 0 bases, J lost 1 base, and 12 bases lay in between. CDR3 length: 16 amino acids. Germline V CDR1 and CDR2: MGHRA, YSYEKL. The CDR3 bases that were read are TGCGCCAGCAGCCAAGAACACAGGGTTGCGAACACTGAA. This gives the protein CASSQEHRVANTE. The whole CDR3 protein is CASSQEHRVANTEAFF.

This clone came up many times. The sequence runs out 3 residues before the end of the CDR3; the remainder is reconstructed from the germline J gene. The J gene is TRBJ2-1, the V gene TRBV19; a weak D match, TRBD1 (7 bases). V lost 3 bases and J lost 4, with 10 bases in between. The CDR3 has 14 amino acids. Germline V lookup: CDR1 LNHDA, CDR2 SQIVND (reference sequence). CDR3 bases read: TGTGCCAGTAGTATCCAGGGGGGATACAATGAG. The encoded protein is CASSIQGGYNE. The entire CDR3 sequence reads CASSIQGGYNEQFF. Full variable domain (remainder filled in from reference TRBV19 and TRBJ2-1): DGGITQSPKYLFRKEGQNVTLSCEQNLNHDAMYWYRQDPGQGLRLIYYSQIVNDFQKGDIAEGYSVSREKKESFPLTVTSAQKNPTAFYLCASSIQGGYNEQFFGPGTRLTVL.

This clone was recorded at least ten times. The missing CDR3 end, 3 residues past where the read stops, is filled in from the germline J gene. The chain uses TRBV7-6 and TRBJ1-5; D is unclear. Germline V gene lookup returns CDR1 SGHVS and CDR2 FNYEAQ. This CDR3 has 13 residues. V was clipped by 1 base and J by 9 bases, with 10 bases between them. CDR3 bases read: TGTGCCAGCAGCTTAGGCCCTTCCGGGCCC. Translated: CASSLGPSGP. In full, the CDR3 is CASSLGPSGPQHF. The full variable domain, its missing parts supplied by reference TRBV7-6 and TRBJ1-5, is GAGVSQSPRYKVTKRGQDVALRCDPISGHVSLYWYRQALGQGPEFLTYFNYEAQQDKSGLPNDRFSAERPEGSISTLTIQRTEQRDSAMYRCASSLGPSGPQHFGDGTRLSIL.

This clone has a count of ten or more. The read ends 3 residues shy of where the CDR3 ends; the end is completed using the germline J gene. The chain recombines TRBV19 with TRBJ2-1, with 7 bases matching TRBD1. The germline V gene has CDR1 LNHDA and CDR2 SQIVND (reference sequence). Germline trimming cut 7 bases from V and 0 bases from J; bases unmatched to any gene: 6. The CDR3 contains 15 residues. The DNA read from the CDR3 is TGTGCCAGTATGGGGACAGCAGGCTCCTACAATGAG. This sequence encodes CASMGTAGSYNE. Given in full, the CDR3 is CASMGTAGSYNEQFF.